These T cell receptor beta chains were read from a single sample in a study of blood T cells in healthy people across ages. TCRdb redid the calling of the 5' RACE reads with MiXCR, one entry per CDR3 protein. This table holds 270,000 or so distinct CDR3 sequences, 25% to 30% found once. Sequencing was carried out using blood. These receptors were collected from a woman in her 70s in good health. The CDR3 runs from the conserved cysteine through the conserved F or W. Fields, in order: D gene, clone size, V gene, J gene, CDR3 protein, CDR3 DNA. D genes are given only for firm matches. A clone size is listed for some rows: how often the clone was seen (once, few, many), or a class if it is expanded.

>-|-|TRBV20-1|TRBJ2-1
CSARDGGRSGWDEQFF
TGCAGTGCTAGAGATGGGGGTCGCAGCGGGTGGGATGAGCAGTTCTTC
>-|few|TRBV7-8|TRBJ2-2
CASSATVTGELFF
TGTGCCAGCAGCGCGACAGTCACCGGGGAGCTGTTTTTT
>-|-|TRBV28|TRBJ1-1
CASSLLERSAFF
TGTGCCAGCAGTTTATTGGAGCGGTCAGCTTTCTTT
>-|few|TRBV6-6|TRBJ2-1
CASSQLISSYNEQFF
TGTGCCAGCAGCCAGCTAATTAGCTCCTACAACGAGCAGTTCTTC
>-|few|TRBV6-5|TRBJ1-2
CASSSIGQSYGYTF
TGTGCCAGCAGTTCTATTGGGCAGTCATATGGCTACACCTTC
>-|few|TRBV28|TRBJ1-3
CASSSSVVNTIYF
TGTGCCAGCAGTTCCTCGGTTGTAAACACCATATATTTT
>-|-|TRBV29-1|TRBJ1-2
CSVVQGPGYGYTF
TGCAGCGTTGTCCAGGGTCCGGGCTATGGCTACACCTTC
>-|few|TRBV12-3/TRBV12-4|TRBJ1-1
CASTQRDGRAEAFF
TGTGCCAGCACTCAAAGGGACGGCCGAGCTGAAGCTTTCTTT
>TRBD1|many|TRBV4-1|TRBJ1-2
CASRPGQTNYGYTF
TGCGCCAGCAGACCGGGACAGACTAACTATGGCTACACCTTC
>-|few|TRBV28|TRBJ1-5
CASNSIDQPQHF
TGTGCCAGCAATTCCATCGATCAGCCCCAGCATTTT
>-|few|TRBV3-1|TRBJ1-6
CASSQGTINSPLHF
TGTGCCAGCAGCCAAGGGACCATAAATTCACCCCTCCACTTT
>TRBD2|-|TRBV6-5|TRBJ2-3
CASSFQTSLTDTQYF
TGTGCCAGCAGTTTTCAGACTAGCTTGACAGATACGCAGTATTTT
>-|-|TRBV6-6|TRBJ1-1
CASKSEGVTEAFF
TGTGCCAGCAAATCGGAGGGTGTGACTGAAGCTTTCTTT
>-|-|TRBV18|TRBJ2-7
CASSPLRAYEQYF
TGTGCCAGCTCACCACTTAGGGCCTACGAGCAGTACTTC
>-|few|TRBV5-1|TRBJ2-3
CASSLSRPGTDTQYF
TGCGCCAGCAGCTTATCGAGGCCTGGCACAGATACGCAGTATTTT
>TRBD1|few|TRBV7-6|TRBJ2-5
CASSLAVTGGYEETQYF
TGTGCCAGCAGCTTAGCAGTGACAGGGGGCTATGAGGAGACCCAGTACTTC
>-|-|TRBV29-1|TRBJ2-1
CSVVFSYNEQFF
TGCAGCGTTGTATTCTCCTACAATGAGCAGTTCTTC
>-|-|TRBV6-1|TRBJ2-7
CASRAAGEISEQYF
TGTGCCAGCAGAGCGGCCGGGGAAATATCCGAGCAGTACTTC
>TRBD2|few|TRBV5-1|TRBJ2-1
CASSQTPSGNSYNEQFF
TGCGCCAGCAGCCAGACTCCTAGCGGGAACTCCTACAATGAGCAGTTCTTC
>-|-|TRBV7-8|TRBJ2-7
CASSHLERVYEQYF
TGTGCCAGCAGCCACCTCGAACGAGTCTACGAGCAGTACTTC
>-|-|TRBV2|TRBJ1-2
CASSTHTDSGLGGYTF
TGTGCCAGCAGTACCCACACGGACAGCGGGTTAGGTGGCTACACCTTC
>-|few|TRBV20-1|TRBJ2-7
CGARVGPLSF
TGCGGTGCTAGAGTTGGGCCTCTCTCATTC
>-|many|TRBV5-5|TRBJ1-4
CASSSGLLQTNEKLFF
TGTGCCAGCAGTTCGGGACTCCTGCAAACTAATGAAAAACTGTTTTTT
>-|few|TRBV20-1|TRBJ2-3
CSAISSTGKDTQYF
TGCAGTGCTATATCCTCAACAGGGAAAGATACGCAGTATTTT
>-|many|TRBV14|TRBJ2-7
CASSQARWEQYF
TGTGCCAGCAGCCAAGCTCGCTGGGAGCAGTACTTC
>TRBD2|few|TRBV7-2|TRBJ2-5
CASSPSRGRAPSETQYF
TGTGCCAGCAGCCCCAGTCGGGGGAGGGCCCCGTCAGAGACCCAGTACTTC
>-|-|TRBV29-1|TRBJ1-2
CSALTPGGYTF
TGCAGCGCCCTGACCCCTGGAGGCTACACCTTC
>-|-|TRBV28|TRBJ1-1
CASSLFGGGTEAFF
TGTGCCAGCAGTTTATTCGGGGGTGGCACTGAAGCTTTCTTT
>TRBD1|-|TRBV5-1|TRBJ2-5
CACSSGQGDQETQYF
TGCGCCTGCAGCTCCGGACAGGGCGACCAAGAGACCCAGTACTTC
>TRBD1|few|TRBV7-9|TRBJ1-4
CASSLRGQNINEKLFF
TGTGCCAGCAGCTTACGGGGACAGAACATTAATGAAAAACTGTTTTTT
>-|-|TRBV18|TRBJ2-3
CASSPPPFSASPTDAQYF
TGTGCCAGCTCACCACCGCCTTTTTCGGCTAGTCCCACAGATGCGCAGTATTTT
>-|few|TRBV12-3/TRBV12-4|TRBJ1-3
CASSLLQTSGNTIYF
TGTGCCAGCAGTTTACTCCAAACCTCTGGAAACACCATATATTTT
>-|few|TRBV3-1|TRBJ1-2
CASSQESRRGYTF
TGTGCCAGCAGCCAAGAGAGCAGGAGGGGCTACACCTTC
>TRBD2|few|TRBV20-1|TRBJ2-1
CSAKAPGLAVKGNEQFF
TGCAGTGCTAAAGCCCCGGGACTAGCGGTTAAAGGCAATGAGCAGTTCTTC
>-|many|TRBV4-1|TRBJ1-1
CASSRGPALGAFF
TGCGCCAGCAGCCGGGGCCCGGCACTAGGAGCTTTCTTT
>-|-|TRBV7-9|TRBJ1-1
CASSLFGDAEAFF
TGTGCCAGCAGCCTCTTTGGCGACGCTGAAGCTTTCTTT